This T cell receptor beta chain was retrieved from a study of blood T cell repertoires in COVID-19. The assay was immunoSEQ multiplex PCR, and TCRdb's table has in-frame clones only and misses some. The repertoire holds approximately 300,000 clones, about 85% seen once, with 0.85% to 1% in the top ten. The CDR3 is 16 residues long. Per germline, CDR1 SGHNT and CDR2 YENEEA. J gave up 7 bases and V 4 bases, and 6 bases lay outside the gene matches. The chain carries TRBV11-3 and TRBJ2-2, with 13 bases lining up with TRBD2. The sequence was collected from a human donor with COVID-19, enrolled during active disease. The donor label of this sample is uncertain. The sequenced sample consisted of peripheral blood. The CDR3 reads CASSSGLAGDGGELFF. CDR3 sequence (DNA): TGTGCCAGCAGCTCAGGACTAGCGGGAGACGGCGGGGAGCTGTTTTTT.